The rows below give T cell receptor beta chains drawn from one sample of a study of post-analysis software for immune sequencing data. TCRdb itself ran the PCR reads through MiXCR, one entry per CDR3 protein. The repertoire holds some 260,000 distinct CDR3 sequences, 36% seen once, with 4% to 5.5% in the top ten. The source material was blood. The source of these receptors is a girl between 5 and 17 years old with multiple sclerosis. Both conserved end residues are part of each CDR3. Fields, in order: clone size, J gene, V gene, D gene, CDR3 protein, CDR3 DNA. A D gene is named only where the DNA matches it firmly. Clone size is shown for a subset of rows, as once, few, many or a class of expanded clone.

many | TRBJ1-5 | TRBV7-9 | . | CASSFGAQDQPQHF | TGTGCCAGCAGCTTCGGGGCCCAAGATCAGCCCCAGCATTTT
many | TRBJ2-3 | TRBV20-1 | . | CSASKEGRADTQYF | TGCAGTGCTAGTAAGGAGGGCCGGGCAGATACGCAGTATTTT
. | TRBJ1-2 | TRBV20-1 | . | CSARAPDSLRRGYTF | TGCAGTGCTAGAGCCCCGGACAGCCTCAGAAGAGGCTACACCTTC
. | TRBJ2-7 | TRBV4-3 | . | CASSQDGTRGEQYF | TGCGCCAGCAGCCAAGATGGGACTCGAGGCGAGCAGTACTTC
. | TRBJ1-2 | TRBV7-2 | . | CAGSLGGAGRGYTF | TGTGCCGGCAGCTTAGGGGGGGCGGGTCGCGGCTACACCTTC
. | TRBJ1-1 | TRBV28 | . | CASPNGNTEAFF | TGTGCCAGTCCGAACGGGAACACTGAAGCTTTCTTT
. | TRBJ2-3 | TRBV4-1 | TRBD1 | CASSHIGQDLTDTQYF | TGCGCCAGCAGCCATATAGGACAGGACCTAACAGATACGCAGTATTTT
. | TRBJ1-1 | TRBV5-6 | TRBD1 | CASSLDGLTNRGTEAFF | TGTGCCAGCAGCTTGGATGGACTAACAAACAGGGGCACTGAAGCTTTCTTT
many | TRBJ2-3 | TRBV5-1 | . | CASRYETTDTQYF | TGCGCCAGCCGCTACGAAACCACAGATACGCAGTATTTT
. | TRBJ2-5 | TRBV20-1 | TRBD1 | CSASSPGQGYQETQYF | TGCAGTGCTAGTTCCCCCGGACAGGGTTACCAAGAGACCCAGTACTTC
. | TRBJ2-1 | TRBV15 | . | CATSRYSVDEQFF | TGTGCCACCAGCAGATATAGCGTGGATGAGCAGTTCTTC
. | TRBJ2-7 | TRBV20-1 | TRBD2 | CSARGRAAYVRYF | TGCAGTGCTCGCGGGAGGGCCGCCTACGTGCGGTACTTC
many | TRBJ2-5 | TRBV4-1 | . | CASSQGPYRQETQYF | TGCGCCAGCAGCCAAGGCCCGTACCGACAAGAGACCCAGTACTTC
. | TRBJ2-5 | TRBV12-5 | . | CASGFEDGGYQETQYF | TGTGCTAGTGGTTTTGAGGATGGGGGCTACCAAGAGACCCAGTACTTC
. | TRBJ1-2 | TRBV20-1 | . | CSARKGHQANYGYTF | TGCAGTGCTAGAAAAGGCCATCAGGCTAACTATGGCTACACCTTC
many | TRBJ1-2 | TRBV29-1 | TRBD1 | CSVQTGTGGIGYTF | TGCAGCGTACAAACCGGGACAGGGGGTATAGGCTACACCTTC
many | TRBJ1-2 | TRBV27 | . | CASKPERRNRGNYGYTF | TGTGCCAGCAAACCCGAGCGGCGAAACCGGGGAAACTATGGCTACACCTTC
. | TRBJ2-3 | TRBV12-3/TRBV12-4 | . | CASSSRGPLRTDTQYF | TGTGCCAGCAGTTCTCGGGGGCCCTTGAGAACAGATACGCAGTATTTT
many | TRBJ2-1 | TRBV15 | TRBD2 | CATSRSGSSNNEQFF | TGTGCCACCAGCAGAAGCGGGAGCTCCAACAATGAGCAGTTCTTC
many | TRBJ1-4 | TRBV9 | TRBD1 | CASSVRQGTNEKLFF | TGTGCCAGCAGCGTGCGACAGGGAACTAATGAAAAACTGTTTTTT
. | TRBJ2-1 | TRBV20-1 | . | CSARQGNYNEQFF | TGCAGTGCTAGGCAGGGAAACTACAATGAGCAGTTCTTC
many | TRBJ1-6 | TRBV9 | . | CASSVETRPNSPLHF | TGTGCCAGCAGCGTAGAAACTCGTCCCAATTCACCCCTCCACTTT
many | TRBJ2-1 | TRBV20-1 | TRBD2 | CSARGLAGGPRIDEQFF | TGCAGTGCTAGGGGACTAGCGGGAGGGCCGAGAATTGATGAGCAGTTCTTC
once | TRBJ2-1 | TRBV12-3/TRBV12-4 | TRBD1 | CASSLTGTGIEQFF | TGTGCCAGCAGTTTAACCGGGACAGGGATTGAGCAGTTCTTC
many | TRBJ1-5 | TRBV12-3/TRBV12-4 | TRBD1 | CASRRTGGRSNQPQHF | TGTGCCAGCAGACGTACAGGGGGACGAAGCAATCAGCCCCAGCATTTT
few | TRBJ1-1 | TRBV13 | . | CASRSRGGADTEAFF | TGTGCCAGCAGATCGAGGGGCGGGGCGGACACTGAAGCTTTCTTT
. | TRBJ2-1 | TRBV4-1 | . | CASSHYAGYNEQFF | TGCGCCAGCAGCCATTACGCGGGATACAATGAGCAGTTCTTC
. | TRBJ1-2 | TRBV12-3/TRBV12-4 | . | CASSLGGRGYTF | TGTGCCAGCAGTTTAGGAGGCAGGGGCTACACCTTC
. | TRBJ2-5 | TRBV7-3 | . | CASSLTSETQYF | TGTGCCAGCAGCTTAACTAGCGAGACCCAGTACTTC
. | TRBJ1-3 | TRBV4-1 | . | CASSPQRRGNTIYF | TGCGCCAGCAGCCCCCAAAGGAGGGGGAACACCATATATTTT
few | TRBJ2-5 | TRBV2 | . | CASRTVLRQETQYF | TGTGCCAGCCGTACTGTCCTTCGACAAGAGACCCAGTACTTC
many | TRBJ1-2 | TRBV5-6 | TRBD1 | CASSIRDRGTYGYTF | TGTGCCAGCAGCATAAGGGACAGGGGAACCTATGGCTACACCTTC
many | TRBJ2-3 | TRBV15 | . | CATSRDRGGGHTQYF | TGTGCCACCAGCAGAGATCGGGGAGGGGGACATACGCAGTATTTT
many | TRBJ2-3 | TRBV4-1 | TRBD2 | CASSQPRAGVFTDTQYF | TGCGCCAGCAGCCAACCCCGTGCGGGAGTCTTCACAGATACGCAGTATTTT
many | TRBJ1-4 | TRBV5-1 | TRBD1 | CASSSGQSNEKLFF | TGCGCCAGCAGCTCGGGACAGTCTAATGAAAAACTGTTTTTT
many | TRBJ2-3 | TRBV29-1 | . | CSVVSDTQYF | TGCAGCGTTGTCTCAGATACGCAGTATTTT
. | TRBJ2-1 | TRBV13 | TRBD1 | CASSRDRASYNEQFF | TGTGCCAGCAGTCGGGACAGAGCTTCCTACAATGAGCAGTTCTTC
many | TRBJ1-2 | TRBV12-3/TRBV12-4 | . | CASSLDSRYGYTF | TGTGCCAGCAGTTTGGACAGTAGATATGGCTACACCTTC
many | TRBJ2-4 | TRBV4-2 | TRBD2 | CASSQYGTSGPKNIQYF | TGTGCCAGCAGCCAATACGGGACTAGCGGGCCGAAAAACATTCAGTACTTC
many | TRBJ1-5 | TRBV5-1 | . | CASSLAGRQPQHF | TGCGCCAGCAGCTTGGCGGGGAGACAGCCCCAGCATTTT
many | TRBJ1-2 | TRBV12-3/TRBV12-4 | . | CASSLGYPLGASNYGYTF | TGTGCCAGCAGTTTAGGGTACCCATTAGGGGCATCTAACTATGGCTACACCTTC
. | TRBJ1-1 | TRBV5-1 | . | CASSLAQGTEAFF | TGCGCCAGCAGCTTGGCACAGGGCACTGAAGCTTTCTTT
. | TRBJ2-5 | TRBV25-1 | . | CASSESRGAKQETQYF | TGTGCCAGCAGTGAATCCCGGGGGGCGAAACAAGAGACCCAGTACTTC
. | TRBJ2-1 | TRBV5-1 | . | CASSLEAVYNEQFF | TGCGCCAGCAGCTTGGAGGCGGTATACAATGAGCAGTTCTTC
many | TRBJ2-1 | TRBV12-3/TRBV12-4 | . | CASSFLTSSDEQFF | TGTGCCAGCAGTTTTCTTACTAGCAGCGATGAGCAGTTCTTC
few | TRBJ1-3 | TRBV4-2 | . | CASSQQKSSGNTIYF | TGTGCCAGCAGCCAGCAGAAGAGCTCTGGAAACACCATATATTTT
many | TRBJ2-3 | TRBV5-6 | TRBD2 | CASSFRLAGADTQYF | TGTGCCAGCAGCTTTCGACTAGCGGGCGCAGATACGCAGTATTTT
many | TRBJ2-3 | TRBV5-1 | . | CASSLKYTDTQYF | TGCGCCAGCAGCCTTAAGTACACAGATACGCAGTATTTT
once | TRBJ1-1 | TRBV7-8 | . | CASSEGHLNTEAFF | TGTGCCAGCAGCGAGGGACACCTGAACACTGAAGCTTTCTTT
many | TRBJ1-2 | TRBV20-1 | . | CSAGPGLENYGYTF | TGCAGTGCTGGACCGGGCCTTGAGAACTATGGCTACACCTTC
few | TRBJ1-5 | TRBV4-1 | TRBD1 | CASSLMQGAGQPQHF | TGCGCCAGCAGCCTGATGCAGGGGGCAGGGCAGCCCCAGCATTTT
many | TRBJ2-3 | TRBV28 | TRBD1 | CASVTGGNTDTQYF | TGTGCCAGCGTAACAGGGGGGAACACAGATACGCAGTATTTT
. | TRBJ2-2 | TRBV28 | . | CASSPPQWPGELFF | TGTGCCAGCAGCCCCCCCCAGTGGCCCGGGGAGCTGTTTTTT
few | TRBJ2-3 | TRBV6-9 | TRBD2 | CASSNISVAGGPGTQYF | TGTGCCAGCAGCAATATTTCTGTAGCGGGGGGGCCTGGTACGCAGTATTTT
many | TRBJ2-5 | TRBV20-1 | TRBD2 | CSARDLSGGRLRETQYF | TGCAGTGCTAGGGACCTCTCGGGCGGGAGGCTCCGGGAGACCCAGTACTTC
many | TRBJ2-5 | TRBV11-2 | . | CASSRRETQYF | TGTGCCAGCAGCCGGAGGGAGACCCAGTACTTC
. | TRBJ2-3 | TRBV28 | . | CASSLFGGEADTQYF | TGTGCCAGCAGTTTATTCGGGGGAGAAGCCGATACGCAGTATTTT
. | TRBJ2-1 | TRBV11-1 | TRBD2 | CASSIRTSGAGEQFF | TGTGCCAGCAGCATCAGGACTAGCGGGGCTGGTGAGCAGTTCTTC
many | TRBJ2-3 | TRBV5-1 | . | CASSFLRGATDTQYF | TGCGCCAGCAGCTTCCTCAGGGGGGCGACAGATACGCAGTATTTT
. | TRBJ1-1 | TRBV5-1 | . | CASRLARENTEAFF | TGCGCCAGCAGATTGGCTAGAGAGAACACTGAAGCTTTCTTT